This record covers a single T cell receptor (beta chain). Its specificity is not known. Trimming took off 2 bases at V and 1 base at J, with 5 bases between the two ends. Germline CDR1 and CDR2: SEHNR and FQNEAQ (reference sequence). This CDR3 has 13 amino acids. Produced via immunoSEQ multiplex PCR; TCRdb's table is partial and in-frame only. The sample carries about 150,000 clones, around nine tenths recorded once. The data stem from a study of T cell responses to AZD1222 COVID-19 vaccine. Study findings and constraints: It was only after the peak T cell response that any repertoires were sampled.

Here the sequenced sample was peripheral blood, taken 28 days after the second AZD1222 dose. The V and J genes are TRBV7-9 and TRBJ1-1; no clear D gene. The sequence was obtained from an adult who received the AZD1222 COVID-19 vaccine. The CDR3 bases are TGTGCCAGCAGCTTAACTCAGAACACTGAAGCTTTCTTT. This codes for CASSLTQNTEAFF.